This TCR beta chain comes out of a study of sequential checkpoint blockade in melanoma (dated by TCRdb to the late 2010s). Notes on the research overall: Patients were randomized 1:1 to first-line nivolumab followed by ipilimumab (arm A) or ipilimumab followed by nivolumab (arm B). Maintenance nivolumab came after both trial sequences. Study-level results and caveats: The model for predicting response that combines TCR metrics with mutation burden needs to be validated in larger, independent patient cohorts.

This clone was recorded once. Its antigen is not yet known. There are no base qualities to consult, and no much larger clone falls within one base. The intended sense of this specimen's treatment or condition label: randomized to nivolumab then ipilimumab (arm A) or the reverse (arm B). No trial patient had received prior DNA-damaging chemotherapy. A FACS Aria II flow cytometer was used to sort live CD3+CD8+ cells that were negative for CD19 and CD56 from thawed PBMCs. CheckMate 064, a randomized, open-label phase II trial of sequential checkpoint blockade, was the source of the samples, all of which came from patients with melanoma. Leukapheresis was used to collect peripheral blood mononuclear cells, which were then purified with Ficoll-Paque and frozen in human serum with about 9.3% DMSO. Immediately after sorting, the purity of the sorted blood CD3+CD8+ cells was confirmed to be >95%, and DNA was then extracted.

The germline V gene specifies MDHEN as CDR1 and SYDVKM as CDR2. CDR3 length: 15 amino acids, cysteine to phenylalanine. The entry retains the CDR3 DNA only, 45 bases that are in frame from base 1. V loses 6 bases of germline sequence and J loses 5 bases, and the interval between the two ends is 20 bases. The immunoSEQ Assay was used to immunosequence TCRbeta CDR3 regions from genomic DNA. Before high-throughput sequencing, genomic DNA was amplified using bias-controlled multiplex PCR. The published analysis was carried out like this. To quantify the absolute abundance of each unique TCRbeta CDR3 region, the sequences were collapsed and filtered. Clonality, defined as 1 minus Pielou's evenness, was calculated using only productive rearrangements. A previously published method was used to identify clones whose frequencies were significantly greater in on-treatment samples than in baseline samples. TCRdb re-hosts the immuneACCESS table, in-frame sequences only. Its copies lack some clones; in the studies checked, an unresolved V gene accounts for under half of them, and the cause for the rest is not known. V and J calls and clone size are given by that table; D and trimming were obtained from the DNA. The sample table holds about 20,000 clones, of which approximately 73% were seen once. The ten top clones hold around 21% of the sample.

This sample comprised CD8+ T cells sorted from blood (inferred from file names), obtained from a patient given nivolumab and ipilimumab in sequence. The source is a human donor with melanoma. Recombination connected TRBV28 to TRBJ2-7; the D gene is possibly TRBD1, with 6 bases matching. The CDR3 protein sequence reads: CASSWGTGILDEQYF. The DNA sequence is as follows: TGTGCCAGCAGCTGGGGCACAGGGATTTTGGACGAGCAGTACTTC.